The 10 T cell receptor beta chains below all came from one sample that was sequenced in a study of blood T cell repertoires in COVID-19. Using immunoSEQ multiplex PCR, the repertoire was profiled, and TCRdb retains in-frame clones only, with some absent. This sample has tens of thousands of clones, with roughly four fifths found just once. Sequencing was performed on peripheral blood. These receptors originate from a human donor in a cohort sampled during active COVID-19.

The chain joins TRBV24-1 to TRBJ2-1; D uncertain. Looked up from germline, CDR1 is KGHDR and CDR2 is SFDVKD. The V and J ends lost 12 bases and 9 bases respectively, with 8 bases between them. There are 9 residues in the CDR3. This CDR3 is CASLFEQFF. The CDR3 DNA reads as TGTGCCTCGTTATTTGAGCAGTTCTTC.

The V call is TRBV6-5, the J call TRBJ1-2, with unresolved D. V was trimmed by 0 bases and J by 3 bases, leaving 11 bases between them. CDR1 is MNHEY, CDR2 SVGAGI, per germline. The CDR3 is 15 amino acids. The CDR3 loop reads CASSYSFEQDYGYTF. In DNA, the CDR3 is TGTGCCAGCAGTTACTCGTTCGAGCAGGACTATGGCTACACCTTC.

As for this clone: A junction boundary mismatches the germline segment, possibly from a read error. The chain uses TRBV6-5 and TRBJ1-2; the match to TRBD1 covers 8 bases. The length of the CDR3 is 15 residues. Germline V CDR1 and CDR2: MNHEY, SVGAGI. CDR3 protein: CASSYFSSGGRGWWF. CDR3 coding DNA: TGTGCCAGCAGTTACTTCAGCTCAGGGGGCAGAGGCTGGTGGTTC.

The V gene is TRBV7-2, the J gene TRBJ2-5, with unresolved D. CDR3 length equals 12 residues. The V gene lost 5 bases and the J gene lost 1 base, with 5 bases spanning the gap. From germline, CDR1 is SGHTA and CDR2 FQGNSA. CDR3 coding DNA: TGTGCCAGCAGCCGTCGCCAAGAGACCCAGTACTTC. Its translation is CASSRRQETQYF.

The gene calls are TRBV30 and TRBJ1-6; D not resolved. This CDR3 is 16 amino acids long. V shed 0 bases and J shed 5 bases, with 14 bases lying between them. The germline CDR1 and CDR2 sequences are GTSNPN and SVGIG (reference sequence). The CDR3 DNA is TGTGCCTGGAGTGTATTTGTAACAGTAAATAATTCACCCCTCCACTTT. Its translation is CAWSVFVTVNNSPLHF.

In DNA, the CDR3 is TGTGCCAGCAGTGACGGACAGGGCCCCTACGAGCAGTACTTC. Translated: CASSDGQGPYEQYF. The V gene is TRBV14, the J gene TRBJ2-7; 8 positions agree with TRBD1. The CDR3 extends over 14 amino acids. CDR1 SGHDN and CDR2 FVKESK come from the germline V gene. J lost 2 bases, V lost 6 bases, and 6 bases had no gene match. Together with reference TRBV14 and TRBJ2-7, the CDR3 gives the full variable domain: EAGVTQFPSHSVIEKGQTVTLRCDPISGHDNLYWYRRVMGKEIKFLLHFVKESKQDESGMPNNRFLAERTGGTYSTLKVQPAELEDSGVYFCASSDGQGPYEQYFGPGTRLTVT.

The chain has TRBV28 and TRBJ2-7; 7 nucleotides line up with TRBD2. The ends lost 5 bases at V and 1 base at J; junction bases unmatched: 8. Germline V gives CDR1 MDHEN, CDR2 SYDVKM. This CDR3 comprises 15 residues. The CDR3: CASSNLPGGSYEQYF. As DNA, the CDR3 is TGTGCCAGCAGTAACCTTCCGGGGGGATCCTACGAGCAGTACTTC.

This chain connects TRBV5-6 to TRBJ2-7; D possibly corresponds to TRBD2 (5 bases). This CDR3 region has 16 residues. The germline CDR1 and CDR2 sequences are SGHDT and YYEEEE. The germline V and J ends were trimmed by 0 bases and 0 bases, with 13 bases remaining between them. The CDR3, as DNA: TGTGCCAGCAGCTTGGCGGGGTCTTACTCCTCCTACGAGCAGTACTTC. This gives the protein CASSLAGSYSSYEQYF.

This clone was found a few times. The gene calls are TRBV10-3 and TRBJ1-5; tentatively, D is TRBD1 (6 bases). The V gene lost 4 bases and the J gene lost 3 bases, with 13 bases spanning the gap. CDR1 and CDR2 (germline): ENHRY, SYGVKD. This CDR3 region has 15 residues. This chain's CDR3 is CAISASDRNNQPQHF. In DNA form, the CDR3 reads TGTGCCATCAGTGCGAGCGACAGGAACAATCAGCCCCAGCATTTT.

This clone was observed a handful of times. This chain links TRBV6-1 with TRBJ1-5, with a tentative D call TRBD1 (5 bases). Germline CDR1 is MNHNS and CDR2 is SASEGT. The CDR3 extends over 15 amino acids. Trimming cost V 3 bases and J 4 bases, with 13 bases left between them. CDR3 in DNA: TGTGCCAGCAGTGAGTTCGACAGCTGGAATCAGCCCCAGCATTTT. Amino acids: CASSEFDSWNQPQHF.